These 26 T cell receptor beta chains originate from one sample sequenced in a study of blood T cell repertoires in COVID-19. This table comes from immunoSEQ multiplex PCR, and its TCRdb copy is limited to in-frame clones, with some not included. The sample shows 290,000 or so clones, 87% of them seen only once. Sequencing was carried out using peripheral blood. Receptor source: a young man with active or convalescent COVID-19.

The chain employs TRBV11-2 and TRBJ2-3; a possible D gene is TRBD2 (6 bases). The CDR3 is made up of 17 amino acids. The V gene's germline CDR1 is SGHAT and CDR2 FQNNGV. Trimming shortened V by 2 bases and J by 0 bases, and 15 bases separated the two germline ends. CDR3 in amino acids: CASSLFRSSGSTDTQYF. In DNA, the CDR3 is TGTGCCAGCAGCTTATTCAGGTCGAGCGGGAGCACAGATACGCAGTATTTT.

V gene TRBV7-8 combines with J gene TRBJ1-5; D might be TRBD1 (5 bases). In germline, CDR1 is SGHVS, CDR2 FQNEAQ. V dropped 5 bases and J dropped 5 bases, with 16 bases sitting between them. The CDR3 is 15 residues long. The CDR3 region is CASSQGVVGDQPQHF. CDR3 coding DNA: TGTGCCAGCAGCCAAGGAGTCGTAGGGGATCAGCCCCAGCATTTT.

The chain links TRBV3-1 (or the pseudogene TRBV3-2) to TRBJ2-3, with TRBD2 matching 7 bases. V shed 0 bases and J 5 bases; nucleotides not matched to a gene: 8. This CDR3 comprises 16 residues. Germline V gene lookup returns CDR1 LGHDT and CDR2 YNNKEL (reference sequence). CDR3 DNA: TGTGCCAGCAGCCAAGATCTAGGACTAGTAGGAGATACGCAGTATTTT. It encodes CASSQDLGLVGDTQYF.

The genes are TRBV6-5 and TRBJ1-2; D gene unclear. Germline V gene sequence: CDR1 MNHEY, CDR2 SVGAGI. The CDR3 runs to 11 residues. Trimming took 4 bases from V and 5 from J, leaving 5 bases between them. CDR3 bases: TGTGCCAGCAGTTTCAAATATGGCTACACCTTC. Translating it yields CASSFKYGYTF.

This clone was picked up a small number of times. V usage is TRBV6-2 or TRBV6-3 and J usage is TRBJ2-2; maybe TRBD2 (6 bases). Germline V lookup: CDR1 MNHEY, CDR2 SVGEGT. The CDR3 spans 16 residues. Trimming stripped 2 bases from V and 4 bases from J, with 14 bases between. CDR3 DNA sequence: TGTGCCAGCAGTTACCCTCTAGTGGGGGGCACCGGGGAGCTGTTTTTT. It specifies CASSYPLVGGTGELFF.

The genes are TRBV27 and TRBJ1-5, with D perhaps matching TRBD1 (5 bases). There are 15 residues in the CDR3. Germline V CDR1 and CDR2: MNHEY, SMNVEV (reference sequence). V lost 5 bases to trimming and J lost 2 bases, with 13 bases between them. The CDR3 loop reads CASSPPGYGNQPQHF. The CDR3 DNA is TGTGCCAGCAGTCCCCCAGGGTATGGCAATCAGCCCCAGCATTTT.

This chain joins TRBV4-1 and TRBJ2-3; the D gene is possibly TRBD2 (7 bases). The ends were cut back, 8 bases at V and 6 bases at J, with 21 bases in the middle. This CDR3 has 15 residues. Germline V gives CDR1 MGHRA, CDR2 YSYEKL. In DNA form, the CDR3 reads TGCGCCAGCCGGGACCGGAGGGGGGGTGCGGATACGCAGTATTTT. As protein: CASRDRRGGADTQYF.

The chain couples TRBV20-1 to TRBJ1-1; maybe TRBD1 (6 bases). V was pared by 6 bases and J by 8 bases, with 13 bases between. This CDR3 has 11 amino acids. The V gene's germline CDR1 is DFQATT and CDR2 SNEGSKA (reference sequence). CDR3 sequence (DNA): TGCAGTGCCCCCCAGGGGATCGAAGCTTTCTTT. Its translation: CSAPQGIEAFF.

This chain connects TRBV7-6 to TRBJ2-3, with 8 bases aligning to TRBD2. CDR1 is SGHVS and CDR2 is FNYEAQ in the germline V gene. The length of the CDR3 is 15 residues. The trim removed 2 bases at V and 6 bases at J, leaving 7 bases unmatched. The CDR3 DNA reads TGTGCCAGCAGCTTAAACGGGGGGGCGGTTGATACGCAGTATTTT. The encoded protein is CASSLNGGAVDTQYF.

The chain links TRBV27 to TRBJ1-1; D gene uncertain. Per germline, CDR1 MNHEY and CDR2 SMNVEV (reference sequence). There are 14 residues in the CDR3. V lost 2 bases, J lost 0 bases, and 7 bases lay in between. CDR3 sequence (DNA): TGTGCCAGCAGTTTAAACAGAGTGAACACTGAAGCTTTCTTT. Its translation is CASSLNRVNTEAFF.

The genes are TRBV27 and TRBJ1-1; D call uncertain. V lost 6 bases to trimming and J lost 1 base, with 9 bases between them. Germline loops: CDR1 MNHEY, CDR2 SMNVEV (reference sequence). There are 13 residues in the CDR3. CDR3 sequence reads: CASSIDKNTEAFF. The DNA for the CDR3 is TGTGCCAGCAGCATCGACAAGAACACTGAAGCTTTCTTT.

The chain combines TRBV27 with TRBJ1-1; D ambiguous. This CDR3 is built from 12 residues. CDR1 is MNHEY and CDR2 is SMNVEV in the germline V gene (reference sequence). Trimming pared 6 bases from V and 8 bases from J, leaving 13 bases between. The CDR3 loop reads CASSPGRGEAFF. CDR3 coding DNA: TGTGCCAGCAGCCCCGGACGGGGAGAAGCTTTCTTT.

As for this clone: Additional DNA sequences in this sample encode the identical CDR3. This chain uses TRBV27 with TRBJ2-3; D is undetermined. The V gene's germline CDR1 is MNHEY and CDR2 SMNVEV (reference sequence). This CDR3 is built from 15 residues. Trimming left V 1 base short and J 0 bases short, with 8 bases between. CDR3 amino acids: CASSLYGGSTDTQYF. The CDR3 DNA is TGTGCCAGCAGTTTATATGGCGGCAGCACAGATACGCAGTATTTT.

The chain uses TRBV15 and TRBJ2-3; D might be TRBD2 (6 bases). The V and J ends lost 1 base and 0 bases respectively, with 20 bases between them. Germline values: CDR1 LNHNV, CDR2 YYDKDF (reference sequence). The CDR3 totals 19 residues. DNA of the CDR3: TGTGCCACCAGCAGAGGCCATACGGGGCTAGCGAGCAGCACAGATACGCAGTATTTT. Translation gives CATSRGHTGLASSTDTQYF.

The genes are TRBV28 and TRBJ1-3; D gene ambiguous. The CDR3 is 17 amino acids. With 3 bases removed from V and 0 bases from J, the gap between germline ends came to 15 bases. Germline V gene data show CDR1 as MDHEN and CDR2 as SYDVKM. In DNA form, the CDR3 reads TGTGCCAGCAGTTTGGCAGGATCACAGTACTCTGGAAACACCATATATTTT. This sequence encodes CASSLAGSQYSGNTIYF.

This chain links TRBV5-6 with TRBJ1-5; a possible D gene is TRBD1 (6 bases). This CDR3 is built from 16 residues. Per germline, CDR1 SGHDT and CDR2 YYEEEE. The germline V and J ends were trimmed by 1 base and 6 bases, with 17 bases remaining between them. The CDR3, as DNA: TGTGCCAGCAGCTTGTGGGGGCAGGGTTTCATTCAGCCCCAGCATTTT. Residues: CASSLWGQGFIQPQHF.

The chain has TRBV3-1 (or the pseudogene TRBV3-2) and TRBJ2-3, with 8 bases fitting TRBD1. CDR3 length: 15 amino acids. In germline, CDR1 is LGHDT, CDR2 YNNKEL (reference sequence). V lost 6 bases and J lost 1; bases outside the gene matches: 6. The CDR3 nucleotides read TGTGCCAGCAGTCCCGGACAGGGAGGCACAGATACGCAGTATTTT. This translates into CASSPGQGGTDTQYF.

The J gene is TRBJ2-7, the V gene TRBV19; TRBD2 matches at 11 bases. With V trimmed by 4 bases and J by 6 bases, 11 bases remained unmatched. Germline V gene sequence: CDR1 LNHDA, CDR2 SQIVND (reference sequence). This CDR3 has 16 residues. The CDR3 is CASSTTELAGVGEQYF. The CDR3 DNA reads TGTGCCAGTAGTACCACCGAACTAGCGGGAGTTGGCGAGCAGTACTTC. Drawing the rest from reference TRBV19 and TRBJ2-7, the complete variable domain is DGGITQSPKYLFRKEGQNVTLSCEQNLNHDAMYWYRQDPGQGLRLIYYSQIVNDFQKGDIAEGYSVSREKKESFPLTVTSAQKNPTAFYLCASSTTELAGVGEQYFGPGTRLTVT.

The chain's CDR3 is CASSSTYGYTF. The CDR3 DNA is TGTGCCAGCAGCTCTACGTATGGCTACACCTTC. V is TRBV7-2 and J is TRBJ1-2, with D unresolved. This CDR3 comprises 11 residues. The V end was cut by 4 bases, the J end by 5 bases, with 5 bases between. Germline V gives CDR1 SGHTA, CDR2 FQGNSA.

This clone was recorded only once. The chain uses TRBV2 and TRBJ2-5, with D perhaps TRBD1 (5 bases). The CDR3 contains 15 residues. V gave up 5 bases and J gave up 1 base, with 14 bases separating them. The germline V gene encodes CDR1 SNHLY and CDR2 FYNNEI. The CDR3 DNA reads as TGTGCCAGCAGTTATACGACAGCTTCCCAAGAGACCCAGTACTTC. The encoded protein is CASSYTTASQETQYF.

The gene calls are TRBV5-5 and TRBJ2-5; no firm D call. The V gene's germline CDR1 is SGHKS and CDR2 YYEKEE (reference sequence). There are 15 residues in the CDR3. Trimming took off 4 bases at V and 0 bases at J, with 13 bases between the two ends. The CDR3 here is CASSANPMDQETQYF. The DNA for the CDR3 is TGTGCCAGCAGCGCGAACCCCATGGACCAAGAGACCCAGTACTTC.

The V and J genes are TRBV7-2 and TRBJ1-1; D is undetermined. Trimming stripped 0 bases from V and 2 bases from J, with 10 bases between. From germline, CDR1 is SGHTA and CDR2 FQGNSA. There are 15 residues in the CDR3. The DNA for the CDR3 is TGTGCCAGCAGCTTAGCTTTAGGAGCTAACACTGAAGCTTTCTTT. Translation: CASSLALGANTEAFF.

As DNA, the CDR3 is TGTGCCAGCAGCCCCGGTTCAGGGGAGCTGTTTTTT. Amino acid sequence: CASSPGSGELFF. The chain joins TRBV11-3 to TRBJ2-2, with no clear D. CDR1 is SGHNT and CDR2 is YENEEA in the germline V gene. The CDR3 runs 12 residues. Trimming stripped 5 bases from V and 8 bases from J, with 9 bases between.

The chain recombines TRBV10-2 with TRBJ2-2; perhaps TRBD2 as D (6 bases). The CDR3 loop spans 16 amino acids. V was clipped by 10 bases and J by 0 bases, with 18 bases between them. Germline V gene lookup returns CDR1 WSHSY and CDR2 SAAADI. The CDR3 DNA sequence: TGCGCCACCAGCCGCCGTGGGGGGTCGAACACCGGGGAGCTGTTTTTT. Its protein is CATSRRGGSNTGELFF.

The table lists this clone with a few counts. The rearrangement joins TRBV4-3 to TRBJ1-1, with D tentatively TRBD1 (5 bases). Germline CDR1 LGHNA, CDR2 YSLEER. The ends were cut back, 2 bases at V and 4 bases at J, with 14 bases in the middle. The CDR3 has 15 residues. The CDR3 is CASSQWDRGTTEAFF. In DNA form, the CDR3 reads TGCGCCAGCAGCCAATGGGATAGGGGAACCACTGAAGCTTTCTTT.

This chain connects TRBV29-1 to TRBJ2-3; D might be TRBD2 (5 bases). This CDR3 contains 12 residues. V was shortened by 3 bases and J by 4 bases, with 8 bases between the two germline ends. The V gene's germline CDR1 is SQVTM and CDR2 ANQGSEA. The chain's CDR3 is CSVERAADTQYF. In nucleotides, the CDR3 is TGCAGCGTTGAGAGGGCGGCAGATACGCAGTATTTT.